A selection of T cell receptor beta chains follows, all from one sample in a study of human T cells and chemical hapten exposure. TCRdb passed the RACE reads through MiXCR, listing each CDR3 protein once. There are under 40,000 distinct CDR3 sequences in the sample; under 13% occur only once, and roughly a quarter lies in the top ten. This specimen consisted of whole blood, obtained in connection with sensitization to the hapten diphenylcyclopropenone (DPC). All receptors derive from a man aged 50-59 years with alopecia areata. Some clones in this sample may be carry-over from other donors' samples. The CDR3 runs from the conserved cysteine through the conserved F or W. A D gene is named only where the DNA matches it firmly. Only some rows state a clone size, as once, few, many or a class for expanded clones.

V gene	J gene	clone size	D gene	CDR3 protein	CDR3 DNA
TRBV5-1	TRBJ2-1	few	-	CASSKDPGGSSYNEQFF	TGCGCCAGCAGCAAGGACCCCGGGGGAAGCTCCTACAATGAGCAGTTCTTC
TRBV10-3	TRBJ2-7	many	TRBD2	CAIRALAGVTGEQYF	TGTGCCATCAGAGCCTTAGCGGGAGTAACAGGCGAGCAGTACTTC
TRBV30	TRBJ1-2	many	-	CAWSRGDYGYTF	TGTGCCTGGAGTCGGGGGGACTATGGCTACACCTTC
TRBV10-2	TRBJ2-1	many	TRBD2	CASSARLAGGPFDEQFF	TGCGCCAGCAGCGCGCGACTAGCGGGAGGGCCTTTCGATGAGCAGTTCTTC
TRBV7-2	TRBJ2-1	-	-	CASSLGAIGEQFF	TGTGCCAGCAGCTTAGGGGCAATAGGTGAGCAGTTCTTC
TRBV10-3	TRBJ2-5	many	TRBD2	CAARAGGGLEETQYF	TGTGCCGCTCGGGCGGGCGGGGGGCTTGAAGAGACCCAGTACTTC
TRBV29-1	TRBJ2-1	-	TRBD2	CSVRTGASGSYEQFF	TGCAGCGTGCGAACTGGGGCTAGCGGGAGTTATGAGCAGTTCTTC
TRBV27	TRBJ1-2	many	TRBD1	CASISSGTGGAYGYTF	TGTGCCAGCATCTCCTCCGGAACAGGGGGCGCATATGGCTACACCTTC
TRBV29-1	TRBJ2-7	-	TRBD2	CSVKRTGGYEQYF	TGCAGCGTTAAAAGGACGGGGGGCTACGAGCAGTACTTC
TRBV24-1	TRBJ1-2	few	-	CATSDGGGLVDYGYTF	TGTGCCACCAGTGATGGAGGGGGGCTTGTCGACTATGGCTACACCTTC
TRBV10-3	TRBJ1-1	many	TRBD1	CAPRGVGQGDFSTEAFF	TGTGCCCCCCGGGGGGTTGGACAGGGGGATTTTAGCACTGAAGCTTTCTTT
TRBV3-1	TRBJ2-5	few	-	CASSPQASETQYF	TGTGCCAGCAGCCCCCAGGCATCAGAGACCCAGTACTTC
TRBV28	TRBJ1-4	many	-	CASRRGPSLEKLFF	TGTGCCAGCAGGAGAGGGCCGAGTCTTGAAAAACTGTTTTTT
TRBV29-1	TRBJ2-1	few	-	CSADAEGSYNEQFF	TGCAGCGCTGATGCGGAAGGGTCTTACAATGAGCAGTTCTTC
TRBV12-3/TRBV12-4	TRBJ2-7	-	-	CASSLSQYTYEQYF	TGTGCCAGCAGTTTATCCCAGTATACCTACGAGCAGTACTTC
TRBV29-1	TRBJ2-1	-	TRBD1	CSGRTGTGGYNEQFF	TGCAGCGGCCGAACCGGGACAGGGGGGTACAATGAGCAGTTCTTC
TRBV29-1	TRBJ1-6	many	-	CSVAARNNSPLHF	TGCAGCGTTGCGGCACGTAATAATTCACCCCTCCACTTT
TRBV12-3/TRBV12-4	TRBJ1-2	-	-	CASSLEEGSRGYTF	TGTGCCAGCAGTTTAGAAGAGGGTTCTAGGGGCTACACCTTC